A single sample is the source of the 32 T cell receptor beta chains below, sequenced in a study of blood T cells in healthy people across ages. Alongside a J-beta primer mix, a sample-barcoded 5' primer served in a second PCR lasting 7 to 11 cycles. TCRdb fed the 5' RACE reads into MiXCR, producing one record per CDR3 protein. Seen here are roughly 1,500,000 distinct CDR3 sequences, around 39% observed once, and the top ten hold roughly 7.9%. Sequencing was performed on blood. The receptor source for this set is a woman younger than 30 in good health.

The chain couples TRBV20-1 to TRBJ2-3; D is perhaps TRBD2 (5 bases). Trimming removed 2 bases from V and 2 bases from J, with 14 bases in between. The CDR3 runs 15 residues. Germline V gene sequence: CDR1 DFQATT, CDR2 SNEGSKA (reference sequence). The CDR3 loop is CSARLAPAYTDTQYF. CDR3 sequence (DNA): TGCAGTGCTAGACTAGCTCCGGCGTACACAGATACGCAGTATTTT.

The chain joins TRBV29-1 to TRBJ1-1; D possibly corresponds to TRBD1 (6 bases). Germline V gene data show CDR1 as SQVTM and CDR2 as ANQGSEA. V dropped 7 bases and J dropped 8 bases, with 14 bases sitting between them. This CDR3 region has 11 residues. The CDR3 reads CSGYGGSEAFF. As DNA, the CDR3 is TGCAGCGGCTACGGGGGCTCCGAAGCTTTCTTT.

The CDR3 sequence is CATSSGTHNEQFF. The CDR3 DNA reads TGTGCCACCAGTTCCGGAACCCACAATGAGCAGTTCTTC. This chain joins TRBV24-1 and TRBJ2-1; D uncertain. Germline CDR1 and CDR2: KGHDR and SFDVKD. The CDR3 consists of 13 residues. The ends were cut back, 6 bases at V and 5 bases at J, with 10 bases in the middle.

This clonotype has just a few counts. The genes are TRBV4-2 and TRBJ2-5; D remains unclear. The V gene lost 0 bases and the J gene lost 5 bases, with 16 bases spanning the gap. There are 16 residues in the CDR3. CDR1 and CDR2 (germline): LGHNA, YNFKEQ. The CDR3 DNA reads TGTGCCAGCAGCCAAGATCCGGTGGGAAGCGATGAGACCCAGTACTTC. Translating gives CASSQDPVGSDETQYF.

The CDR3, as DNA: TGTGCCAGCAGTTATGGCAGGGGGCTGAACACTGAAGCTTTCTTT. It encodes CASSYGRGLNTEAFF. The rearrangement links TRBV27 to TRBJ1-1, with 8 bases that match TRBD1. V lost 4 bases to trimming and J lost 0 bases; unmatched junction nucleotides: 4. The germline V gene has CDR1 MNHEY and CDR2 SMNVEV (reference sequence). There are 15 residues in the CDR3.

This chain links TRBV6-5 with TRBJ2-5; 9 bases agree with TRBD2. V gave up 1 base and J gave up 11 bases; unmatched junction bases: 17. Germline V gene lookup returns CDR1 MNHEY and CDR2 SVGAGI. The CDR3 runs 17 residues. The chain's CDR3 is CASSYFSTGTSLLGQYF. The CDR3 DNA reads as TGTGCCAGCAGTTACTTCTCGACCGGGACTAGCCTTCTAGGGCAGTACTTC.

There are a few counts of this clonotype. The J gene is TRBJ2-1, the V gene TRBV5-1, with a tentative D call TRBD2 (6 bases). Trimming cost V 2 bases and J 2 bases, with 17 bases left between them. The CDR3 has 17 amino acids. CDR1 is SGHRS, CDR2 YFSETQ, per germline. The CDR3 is CASSLTTSRRPYNEQFF. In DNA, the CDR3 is TGCGCCAGCAGCTTAACTACTAGCCGAAGGCCCTACAATGAGCAGTTCTTC.

The CDR3 nucleotides are TGTGCCAGCAGCTCCACCTCAGGTCCGGGGGAGACCCAGTACTTC. This codes for CASSSTSGPGETQYF. The gene calls are TRBV11-2 and TRBJ2-5; possible D gene TRBD2, 5 bases. The germline V and J ends were trimmed by 4 bases and 5 bases, with 17 bases remaining between them. CDR3 length: 15 residues. Germline CDR1 SGHAT, CDR2 FQNNGV. Full variable domain (remainder filled in from reference TRBV11-2 and TRBJ2-5): EAGVAQSPRYKIIEKRQSVAFWCNPISGHATLYWYQQILGQGPKLLIQFQNNGVVDDSQLPKDRFSAERLKGVDSTLKIQPAKLEDSAVYLCASSSTSGPGETQYFGPGTRLLVL.

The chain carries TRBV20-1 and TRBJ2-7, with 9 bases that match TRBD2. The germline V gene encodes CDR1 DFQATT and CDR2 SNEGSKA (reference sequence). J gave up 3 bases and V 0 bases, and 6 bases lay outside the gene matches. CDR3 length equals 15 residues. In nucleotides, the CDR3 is TGCAGTGCTAGAGATCTAGCGGGAAGTTTCTACGAGCAGTACTTC. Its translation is CSARDLAGSFYEQYF.

The CDR3 DNA reads TGCAGCGTTGAAGATCTGGGCAGGGACGTTTGGGTCGGCACTGAAGCTTTCTTT. Its translation: CSVEDLGRDVWVGTEAFF. The V call is TRBV29-1, the J call TRBJ1-1; possible D gene TRBD1, 5 bases. Germline V CDR1 and CDR2: SQVTM, ANQGSEA. V dropped 0 bases and J dropped 4 bases, with 24 bases sitting between them. This CDR3 is 18 amino acids long.

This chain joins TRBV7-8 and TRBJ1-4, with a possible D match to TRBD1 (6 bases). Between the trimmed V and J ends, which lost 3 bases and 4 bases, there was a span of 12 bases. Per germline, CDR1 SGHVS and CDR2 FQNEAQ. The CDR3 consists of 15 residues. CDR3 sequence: CASSFRTELNEKLFF. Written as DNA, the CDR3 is TGTGCCAGCAGCTTCAGGACAGAGCTTAATGAAAAACTGTTTTTT.

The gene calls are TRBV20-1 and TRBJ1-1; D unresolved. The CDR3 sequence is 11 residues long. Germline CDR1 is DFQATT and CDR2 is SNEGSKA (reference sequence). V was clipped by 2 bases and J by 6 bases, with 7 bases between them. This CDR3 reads CSARPTSEAFF. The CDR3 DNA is TGCAGTGCTAGACCGACTTCTGAAGCTTTCTTT.

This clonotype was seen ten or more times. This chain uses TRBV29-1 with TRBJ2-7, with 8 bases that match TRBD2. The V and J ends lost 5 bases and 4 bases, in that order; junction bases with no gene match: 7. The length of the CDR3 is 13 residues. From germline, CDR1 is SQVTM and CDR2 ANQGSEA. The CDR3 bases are TGCAGCGTTTCGACTAGCGACAGGTACGAGCAGTACTTC. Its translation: CSVSTSDRYEQYF.

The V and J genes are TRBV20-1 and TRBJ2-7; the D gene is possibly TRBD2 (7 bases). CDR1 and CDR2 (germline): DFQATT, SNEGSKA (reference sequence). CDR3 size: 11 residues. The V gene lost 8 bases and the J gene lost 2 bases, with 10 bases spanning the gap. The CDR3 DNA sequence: TGCAGTACGGGGGGCCCCTACGAGCAGTACTTC. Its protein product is CSTGGPYEQYF.

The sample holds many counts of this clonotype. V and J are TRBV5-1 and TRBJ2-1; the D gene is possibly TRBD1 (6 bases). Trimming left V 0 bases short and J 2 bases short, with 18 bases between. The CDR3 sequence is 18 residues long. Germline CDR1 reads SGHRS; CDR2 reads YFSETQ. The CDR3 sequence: CASSLVASGTYTYNEQFF. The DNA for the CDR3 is TGCGCCAGCAGCTTGGTGGCCTCTGGGACATACACCTACAATGAGCAGTTCTTC.

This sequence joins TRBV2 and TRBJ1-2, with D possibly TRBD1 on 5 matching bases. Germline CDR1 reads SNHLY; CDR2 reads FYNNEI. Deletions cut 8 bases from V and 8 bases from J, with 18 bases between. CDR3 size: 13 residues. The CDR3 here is CASDPQGARGYTF. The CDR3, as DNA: TGTGCCAGCGACCCCCAGGGCGCCCGGGGCTACACCTTC.

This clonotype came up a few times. The CDR3 loop is CASSDNPVYYEQYF. The CDR3 nucleotides read TGTGCCAGCAGCGACAACCCCGTTTACTACGAGCAGTACTTC. The chain couples TRBV27 to TRBJ2-7; no definite D call. With 6 bases removed from V and 3 bases from J, the gap between germline ends came to 15 bases. The CDR3 has 14 amino acids. CDR1 is MNHEY, CDR2 SMNVEV, per germline (reference sequence).

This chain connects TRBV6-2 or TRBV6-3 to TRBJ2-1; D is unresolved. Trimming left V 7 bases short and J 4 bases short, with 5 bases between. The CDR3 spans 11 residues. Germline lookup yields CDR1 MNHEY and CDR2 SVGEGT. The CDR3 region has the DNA TGTGCCAGCATGCTATACAATGAGCAGTTCTTC. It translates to CASMLYNEQFF.

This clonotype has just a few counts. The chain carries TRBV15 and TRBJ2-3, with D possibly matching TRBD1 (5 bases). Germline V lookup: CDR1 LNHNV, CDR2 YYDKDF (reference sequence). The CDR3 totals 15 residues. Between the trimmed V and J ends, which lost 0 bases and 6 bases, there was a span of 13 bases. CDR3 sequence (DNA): TGTGCCACCAGCAGAGATCAGGCAGGGTGGGATACGCAGTATTTT. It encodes CATSRDQAGWDTQYF.

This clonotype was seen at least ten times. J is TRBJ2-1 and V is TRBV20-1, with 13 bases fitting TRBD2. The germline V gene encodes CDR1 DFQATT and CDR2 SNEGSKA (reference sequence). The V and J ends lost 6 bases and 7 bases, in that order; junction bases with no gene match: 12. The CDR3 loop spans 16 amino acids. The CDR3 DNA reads TGCAGTGCAATGGGACTAGCGGGACCCTTGTGGAATGAGCAGTTCTTC. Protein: CSAMGLAGPLWNEQFF.

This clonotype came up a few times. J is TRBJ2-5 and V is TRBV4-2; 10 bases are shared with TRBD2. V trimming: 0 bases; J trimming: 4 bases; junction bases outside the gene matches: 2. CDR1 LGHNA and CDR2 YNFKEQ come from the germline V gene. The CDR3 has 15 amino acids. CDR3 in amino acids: CASSQEVAGGETQYF. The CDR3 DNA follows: TGTGCCAGCAGCCAAGAGGTAGCGGGGGGAGAGACCCAGTACTTC.

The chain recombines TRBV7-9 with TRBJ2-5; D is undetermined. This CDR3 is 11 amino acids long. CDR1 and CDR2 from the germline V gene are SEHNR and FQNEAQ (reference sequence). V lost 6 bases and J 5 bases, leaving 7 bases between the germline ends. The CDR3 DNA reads TGTGCCAGCAGGTTGGCGGAGACCCAGTACTTC. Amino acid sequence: CASRLAETQYF.

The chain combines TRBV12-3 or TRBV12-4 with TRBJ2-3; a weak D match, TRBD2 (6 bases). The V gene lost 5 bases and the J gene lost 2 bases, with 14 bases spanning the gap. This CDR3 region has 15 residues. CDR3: CASSHVGLDTDTQYF. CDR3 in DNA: TGTGCCAGCAGTCATGTGGGACTTGACACAGATACGCAGTATTTT.

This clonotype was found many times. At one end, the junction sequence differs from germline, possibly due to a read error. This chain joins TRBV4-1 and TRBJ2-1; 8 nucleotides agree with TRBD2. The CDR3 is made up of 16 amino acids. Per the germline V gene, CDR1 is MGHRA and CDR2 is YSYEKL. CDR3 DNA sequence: TGCGCCAGCAGGCAAGGTGAGCGGGAGTTCTACAATGAGCAGTTCTTC. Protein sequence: CASRQGEREFYNEQFF.

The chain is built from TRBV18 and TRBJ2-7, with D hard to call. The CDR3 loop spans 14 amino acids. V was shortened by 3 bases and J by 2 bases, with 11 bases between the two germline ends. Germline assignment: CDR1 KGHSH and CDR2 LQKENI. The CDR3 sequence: CASSPLPSTYEQYF. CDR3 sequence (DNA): TGTGCCAGCTCACCTTTGCCGTCAACCTACGAGCAGTACTTC.

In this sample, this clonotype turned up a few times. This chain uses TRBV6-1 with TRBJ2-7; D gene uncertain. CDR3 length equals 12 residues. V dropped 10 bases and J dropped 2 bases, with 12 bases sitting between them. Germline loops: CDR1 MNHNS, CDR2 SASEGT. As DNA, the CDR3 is TGTGCCACCCGGGTTTTCCCCTACGAGCAGTACTTC. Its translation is CATRVFPYEQYF.

The CDR3 DNA sequence: TGTGCCAGCAGTTCTCTTAGCGGGGGGGCTATTGAGCAGTTCTTC. Encoded protein: CASSSLSGGAIEQFF. The J gene is TRBJ2-1, the V gene TRBV28; TRBD2 aligns across 11 bases. V trimming: 4 bases; J trimming: 9 bases; junction bases outside the gene matches: 8. This CDR3 is 15 amino acids long. CDR1 is MDHEN, CDR2 SYDVKM, per germline.

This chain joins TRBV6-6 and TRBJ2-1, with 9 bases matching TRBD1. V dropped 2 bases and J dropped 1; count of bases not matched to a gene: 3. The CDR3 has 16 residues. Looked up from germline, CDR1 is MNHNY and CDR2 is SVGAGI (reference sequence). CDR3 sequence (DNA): TGTGCCAGCAGTTACCACAGGGGGCGTTCCTACAATGAGCAGTTCTTC. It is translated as CASSYHRGRSYNEQFF.

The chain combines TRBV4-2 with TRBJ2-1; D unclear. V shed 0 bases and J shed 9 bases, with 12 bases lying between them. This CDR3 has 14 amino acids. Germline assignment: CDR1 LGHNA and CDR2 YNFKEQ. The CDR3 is CASSQDDWLGEQFF. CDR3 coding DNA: TGTGCCAGCAGCCAAGATGACTGGTTGGGTGAGCAGTTCTTC.

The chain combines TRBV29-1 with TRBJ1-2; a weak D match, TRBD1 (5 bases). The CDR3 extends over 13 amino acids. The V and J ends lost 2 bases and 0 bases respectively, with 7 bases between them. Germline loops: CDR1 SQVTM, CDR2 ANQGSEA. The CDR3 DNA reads TGCAGCGTTGAATCGACAGCTAACTATGGCTACACCTTC. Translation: CSVESTANYGYTF.

CDR3 protein: CASSYSMTAWGNIQYF. The CDR3 DNA reads TGTGCCAGCAGTTACTCGATGACCGCGTGGGGAAACATTCAGTACTTC. The chain couples TRBV6-5 to TRBJ2-5, with unresolved D. The J call may be incorrect, as the DNA end agrees better with TRBJ2-4. Per the germline V gene, CDR1 is MNHEY and CDR2 is SVGAGI. The CDR3 spans 16 residues.

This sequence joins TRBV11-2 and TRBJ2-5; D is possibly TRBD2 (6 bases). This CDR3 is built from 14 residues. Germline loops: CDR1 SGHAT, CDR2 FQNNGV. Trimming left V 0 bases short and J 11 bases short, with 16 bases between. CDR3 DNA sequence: TGTGCCAGCAGCTTAGAGTTAGCGGACAATGAGCAGTACTTC. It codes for CASSLELADNEQYF.